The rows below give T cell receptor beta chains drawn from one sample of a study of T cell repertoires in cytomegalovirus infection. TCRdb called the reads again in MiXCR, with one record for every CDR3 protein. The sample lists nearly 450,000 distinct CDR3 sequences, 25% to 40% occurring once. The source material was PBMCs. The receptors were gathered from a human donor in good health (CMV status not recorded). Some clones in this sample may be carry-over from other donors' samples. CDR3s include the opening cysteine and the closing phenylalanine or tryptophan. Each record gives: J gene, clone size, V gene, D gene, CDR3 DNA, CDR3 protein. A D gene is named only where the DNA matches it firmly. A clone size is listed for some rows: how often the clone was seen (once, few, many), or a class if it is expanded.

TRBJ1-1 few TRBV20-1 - TGCAGTGCCGTGGATGGGCGTTTCTCTGAAGCTTTCTTT CSAVDGRFSEAFF
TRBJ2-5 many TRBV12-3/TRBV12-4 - TGTGCCAGCAGTGCCGCCCAGGCAGAGACCCAGTACTTC CASSAAQAETQYF
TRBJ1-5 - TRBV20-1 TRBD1 TGCAGTGCTAGACGGTCGGACAGGGGCGGCAATCAGCCCCAGCATTTT CSARRSDRGGNQPQHF
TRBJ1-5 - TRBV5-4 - TGTGCCAGCAGCCCCGGAATCACAAATCAGCCCCAGCATTTT CASSPGITNQPQHF
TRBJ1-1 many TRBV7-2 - TGTGCCAGCAGCTTAGTAGGACGGCCGAACACTGAAGCTTTCTTT CASSLVGRPNTEAFF
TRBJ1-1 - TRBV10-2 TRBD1 TGCGCCAGCAGTGCGCCCCGGGGACGACAGGGTGACACTGAAGCTTTCTTT CASSAPRGRQGDTEAFF
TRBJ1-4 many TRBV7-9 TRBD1 TGTGCCAGCAGCTTAGCGTTGGCGAAAGGACAGGGGGCAACAACAACTAATGAAAAACTGTTTTTT CASSLALAKGQGATTTNEKLFF
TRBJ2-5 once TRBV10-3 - TGTGCCATCGGACAAGAGACCCAGTACTTC CAIGQETQYF
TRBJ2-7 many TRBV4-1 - TGCGCCAGCAGCCCGAGCGACCGCTCCTACGAGCAGTACTTC CASSPSDRSYEQYF
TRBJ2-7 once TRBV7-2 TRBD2 TGTGCCAGCAGCTTAGGCTTCGCGGGGGTCCTCTACGAGCAGTCCTTC CASSLGFAGVLYEQSF
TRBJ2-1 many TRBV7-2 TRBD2 TGTGCCAGCAGCTTAAATAGCGGGGTCTACAATGAGCAGTTCTTC CASSLNSGVYNEQFF
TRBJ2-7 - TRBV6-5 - TGTGCCAGCAGTTATTCCGACAGTAACTACGAGCAGTACTTC CASSYSDSNYEQYF
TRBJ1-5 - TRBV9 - TGTGCCAGCAGCTCCGGGTGGGGGGATCAGCCCCAGCATTTT CASSSGWGDQPQHF
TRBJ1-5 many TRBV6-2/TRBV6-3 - TGTGCCAGCAGTTATGCACAATTCGCGAGCAATCAGCCCCAGCATTTT CASSYAQFASNQPQHF
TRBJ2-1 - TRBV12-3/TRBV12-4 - TGTGCCAGCAGCCCGGGGTCGGATGATCAGTTCTTC CASSPGSDDQFF
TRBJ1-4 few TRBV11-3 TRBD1 TGTGCCAGCAGCTTAGAATCCGGGACAGGGGGCGAGGTGGCCCGGGGTGCAACTAATGAAAAACTGTTTTTT CASSLESGTGGEVARGATNEKLFF
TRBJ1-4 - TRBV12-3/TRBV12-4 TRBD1 TGTGCCAGCAGTCTAGGACAGGGTTTGAAAGAAAAACTGTTTTTT CASSLGQGLKEKLFF
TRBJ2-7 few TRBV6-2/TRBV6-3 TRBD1 TGTGCCAGCAGTCAGGACAGGGTTGCCTACGAGCAGTACTTC CASSQDRVAYEQYF
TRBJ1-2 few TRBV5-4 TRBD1 TGTGCCAGCAGCTCTAATCAGGGGGCTGGGGGCTACACCTTC CASSSNQGAGGYTF
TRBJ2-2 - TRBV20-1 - TGCAGTGCTAGAGATAACAGGAACACCGGGGAGCTGTTTTTT CSARDNRNTGELFF
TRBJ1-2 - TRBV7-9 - TGTGCCAGCAGCTCGACAGTCGTTAATTATGGCTACACCTTC CASSSTVVNYGYTF
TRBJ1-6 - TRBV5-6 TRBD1 TGTGCCAGCAACTTTGGACAGGGGTACTCACCCCTCCACTTT CASNFGQGYSPLHF
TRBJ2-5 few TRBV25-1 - TGTGCCAGCACTCAAGGGGCAGAGACCCAGTACTTC CASTQGAETQYF
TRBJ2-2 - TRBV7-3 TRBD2 TGTGCCAGCATCTTAAAGAGTAGCGGGGGCACCGGGGAGCTGTTTTTT CASILKSSGGTGELFF
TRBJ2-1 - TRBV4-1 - TGCGCCAGCAGCCAAGAGGGTTCCGCGAGCTACAATGAGCAGTTCTTC CASSQEGSASYNEQFF
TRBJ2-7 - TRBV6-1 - TGTGCCAGCAGTGAAGCGGGGGGTAGGGACTACGAGCAGTACTTC CASSEAGGRDYEQYF
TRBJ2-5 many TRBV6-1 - TGTGCCATCGGGAGCATCCAAGAGACCCAGTACTTC CAIGSIQETQYF
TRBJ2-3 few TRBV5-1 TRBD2 TGCGCCAGCAGCCAACTCTCCCGATTAGCGGGAAGCACAGATACGCAGTATTTT CASSQLSRLAGSTDTQYF
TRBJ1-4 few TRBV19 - TGTGCCAGTAGTTCATCGACCCCAGACAGGCTGTTTTTT CASSSSTPDRLFF
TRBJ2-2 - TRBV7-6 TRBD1 TGTGCCAGCAGCTTAGTTTCGACAGGGGGCTTCGGGGAGCTGTTTTTT CASSLVSTGGFGELFF
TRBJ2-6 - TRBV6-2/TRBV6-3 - TGTGCCAGCAGTTACTCAGGGGTCTCTGGGGCCAACGTCCTGACTTTC CASSYSGVSGANVLTF
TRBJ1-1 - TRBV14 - TGTGCCAGCAGCCAAGATAAGTCATCTAAGGGGCTTGTTTACACTGAAGCTTTCTTT CASSQDKSSKGLVYTEAFF
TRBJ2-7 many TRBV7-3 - TGTGCCAGCAGCTTATCCGGCGGCGAGCAGTACTTC CASSLSGGEQYF
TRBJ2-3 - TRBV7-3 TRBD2 TGTGCCAGCAGCTTACAGCCTAGCGGGGGGGCCAGGGATACGCAGTATTTT CASSLQPSGGARDTQYF
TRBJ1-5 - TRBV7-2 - TGTGCCAGCAGCTTAGTCGCCGGGACGGGAATAACCCAGCATTTT CASSLVAGTGITQHF
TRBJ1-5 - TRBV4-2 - TGTGCCAGCAGCCAAGATTTGGGCACCAATCAGCCCCAGCATTTT CASSQDLGTNQPQHF
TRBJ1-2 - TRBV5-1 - TGCGCCAGCAGTCTCAATGGACGGTCGGGTTATGGCTACACCTTC CASSLNGRSGYGYTF
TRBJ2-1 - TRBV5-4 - TGTGCCAGCAGCCCGAGGGCGACCACAGAGCAGTTCTTC CASSPRATTEQFF
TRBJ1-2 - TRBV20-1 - TGCAGTGCTAGAGAGTTGACAGGAGACTACGGCTATGGCTACACCTTC CSARELTGDYGYGYTF
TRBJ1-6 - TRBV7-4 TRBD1 TGTGCCAGCAGCGAGGACAGGTCGAGAAGCTATAATTCACCCCTCCACTTT CASSEDRSRSYNSPLHF
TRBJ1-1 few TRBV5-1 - TGCGCCAGCAGCTACCACGATGGCCCGTTACGTGAAGCTTTCTTT CASSYHDGPLREAFF
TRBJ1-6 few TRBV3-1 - TGTGCCAGCAATACGGGGGCGCTTACACCCCTCCACTTT CASNTGALTPLHF
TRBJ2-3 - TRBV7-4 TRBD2 TGTGCCAGCAGCCCATCAGCGGGGGCCCACACAGATACGCAGTATTTT CASSPSAGAHTDTQYF
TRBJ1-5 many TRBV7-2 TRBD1 TGTGCCAGCAGTCCAGGACAGGGGACGCAGCCCCAGCATTTT CASSPGQGTQPQHF
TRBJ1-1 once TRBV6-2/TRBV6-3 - TGTGCCAGCAGTTACGGACAGTGGAACACTGAAGCTTTCTTT CASSYGQWNTEAFF
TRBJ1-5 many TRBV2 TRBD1 TGTGCCAGCAGCGAACAGGGGGAGACTCAGCCCCAGCATTTT CASSEQGETQPQHF